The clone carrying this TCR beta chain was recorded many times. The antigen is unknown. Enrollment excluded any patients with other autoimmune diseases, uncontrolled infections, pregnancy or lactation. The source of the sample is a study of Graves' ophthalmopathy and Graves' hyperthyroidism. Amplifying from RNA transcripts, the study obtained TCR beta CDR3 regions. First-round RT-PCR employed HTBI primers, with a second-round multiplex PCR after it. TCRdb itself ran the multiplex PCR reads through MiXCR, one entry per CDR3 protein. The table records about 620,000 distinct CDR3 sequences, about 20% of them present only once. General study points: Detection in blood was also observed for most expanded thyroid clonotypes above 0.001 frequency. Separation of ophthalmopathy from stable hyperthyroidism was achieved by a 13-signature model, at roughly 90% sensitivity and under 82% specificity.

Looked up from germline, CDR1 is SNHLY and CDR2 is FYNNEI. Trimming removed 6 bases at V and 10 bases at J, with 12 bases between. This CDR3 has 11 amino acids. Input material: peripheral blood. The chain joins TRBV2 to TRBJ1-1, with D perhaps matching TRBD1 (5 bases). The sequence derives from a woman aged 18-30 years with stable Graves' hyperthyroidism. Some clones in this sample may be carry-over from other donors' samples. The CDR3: CASREGSAAFF. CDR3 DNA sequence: TGTGCCAGCAGGGAGGGGAGTGCAGCTTTCTTT.